Listed below are T cell receptor beta chains from one sample, sequenced in a study of control samples from healthy donors and cancer patients. Method: immunoSEQ multiplex PCR; TCRdb's copy keeps in-frame clones and lacks some. Among around 130,000 clones, approximately 90% were seen once, and the ten largest hold roughly 2.7%. Input material: blood. These receptors were taken from a man aged 18-30 years in good health. CDR3s include the opening cysteine and the closing phenylalanine or tryptophan. A D gene is named only where the DNA matches it firmly. Only some rows state a clone size, as once, few, many or a class for expanded clones.

j_call,v_call,d_call,clone_size,cdr3_nt,cdr3_aa
TRBJ2-2,TRBV27,TRBD2,.,TGTGCCAGCAGTATACAAGGACTAGCGGGGAGGGGAACGGGTACCGGGGAGCTGTTTTTT,CASSIQGLAGRGTGTGELFF
TRBJ2-5,TRBV10-3,.,.,TGTGCCATCAGCGATGGACGGGGAGAGACCCAGTACTTC,CAISDGRGETQYF
TRBJ1-4,TRBV10-2,.,.,TGCGCCACCCTCGAAGCTGGGAATGAAAAACTGTTTTTT,CATLEAGNEKLFF
TRBJ1-1,TRBV28,.,.,TGTGCCAGCAGTACCTTGGGACACCAGAACACTGAAGCTTTCTTT,CASSTLGHQNTEAFF
TRBJ2-4,TRBV12-3/TRBV12-4,.,.,TGTGCCAGCAGTTTCGGTGGTAAAAACATTCAGTACTTC,CASSFGGKNIQYF
TRBJ2-2,TRBV10-1,TRBD1,.,TGCGCCAGCAGTGGCCGACAGGGTGACACCGGGGAGCTGTTTTTT,CASSGRQGDTGELFF
TRBJ2-3,TRBV7-9,TRBD2,.,TGTGCCAGCAGCCCCCCCTGGACTAGCGGGAGGGCAGATACGCAGTATTTT,CASSPPWTSGRADTQYF
TRBJ1-4,TRBV30,TRBD1,.,TGTGCCTGGACAGGGGGCGCAGGTGAAAAACTGTTTTTT,CAWTGGAGEKLFF
TRBJ2-3,TRBV5-5,.,.,TGTGCCAGCAGCATAAACCTAGCGTGGACGCAGTATTTT,CASSINLAWTQYF
TRBJ1-2,TRBV28,.,.,TGTGCCAGCAACCCAGGGATACATGGCTACACCTTC,CASNPGIHGYTF
TRBJ1-3,TRBV18,.,.,TGTGCCAGCTCACCACCTTGGGCCGGGTCCGGAAACACCATATATTTT,CASSPPWAGSGNTIYF
TRBJ2-1,TRBV10-1,TRBD1,.,TGCGCCAGTCGATCGGGGACAGGCCCCTACAATGAGCAGTTCTTC,CASRSGTGPYNEQFF
TRBJ2-5,TRBV5-4,.,few,TGTGCCAGCAGCCTACCAGGAGGCCAAGAGACCCAGTACTTC,CASSLPGGQETQYF
TRBJ2-1,TRBV5-4,TRBD2,.,TGTGCCAGCAGCTTGGGCGGGGGGAACTACAATGAGCAGTTCTTC,CASSLGGGNYNEQFF
TRBJ2-3,TRBV29-1,.,.,TGCAGCGGGTCCCGCTTACTCAGCACAGATACGCAGTATTTT,CSGSRLLSTDTQYF
TRBJ2-7,TRBV18,.,.,TGTGCCAGCTCACCAGGACCCGATCCCTCCTACGAGCAGTACTTC,CASSPGPDPSYEQYF
TRBJ1-1,TRBV27,.,.,TGTGCCAGCAGTTTATCACCGGGTCTTGACACTGAAGCTTTCTTT,CASSLSPGLDTEAFF
TRBJ2-5,TRBV9,.,.,TGTGCCAGCAGCCAGAGCCCGGGCGAGACCCAGTACTTC,CASSQSPGETQYF
TRBJ2-7,TRBV24-1,.,.,TGTGCCTCCCCCCCCCGTTTCTACGAGCAGTACTTC,CASPPRFYEQYF
TRBJ1-2,TRBV2,.,.,TGTGCCAGCAGGGCTAGACAGCTCTATGGCTACACCTTC,CASRARQLYGYTF
TRBJ2-1,TRBV14,TRBD2,few,TGTGCCAGCAGCCAAGCGGTCACTAGCGGGAGTTTCAATGAGCAGTTCTTC,CASSQAVTSGSFNEQFF
TRBJ1-3,TRBV19,.,.,TGTGCCAGTAGTTTCGGGTCCTCTGGAAACACCATATATTTT,CASSFGSSGNTIYF
TRBJ2-1,TRBV25-1,.,.,TGTGCCAGCAGTGGGGGGACGGGACACTCGATCTACAATGAGCAGTTCTTC,CASSGGTGHSIYNEQFF
TRBJ1-4,TRBV7-6,TRBD1,once,TGTGCCAGCAGCTTAAATCAGGCGCAGGGGGCGCGGGAAAAACTGTTTTTT,CASSLNQAQGAREKLFF
TRBJ2-5,TRBV24-1,TRBD1,.,TGTGCCACCAGTGATCAGCAGGGGGACAGGGAAGAGACCCAGTACTTC,CATSDQQGDREETQYF
TRBJ1-2,TRBV29-1,TRBD1,.,TGCAGCGCCGGACAGGGCGACTATGGCTACACCTTC,CSAGQGDYGYTF
TRBJ2-3,TRBV18,.,.,TGTGCCAGCTCCCCGAAGGGGGGGCAGGTAGATACGCAGTATTTT,CASSPKGGQVDTQYF
TRBJ1-6,TRBV28,TRBD1,.,TGTGCCAGCAGTAACACCGGGACAGGGTATAATTCACCCCTCCACTTT,CASSNTGTGYNSPLHF
TRBJ2-3,TRBV5-1,TRBD2,.,TGCGCCAGCAGCTTGGTGCTAGCGGGAGCCACAGATACGCAGTATTTT,CASSLVLAGATDTQYF
TRBJ2-2,TRBV14,TRBD2,.,TGTGCCAGCAGCCAAGTCGGACTAGCCGGGGAGCTGTTTTTT,CASSQVGLAGELFF
TRBJ1-6,TRBV5-1,.,.,TGCGCCAGCAGCAGGACGACAGGAACGGATTCACCCCTCCACTTT,CASSRTTGTDSPLHF
TRBJ2-7,TRBV7-2,.,.,TGTGCCAGCAGCTCTGGCCCCCACGAGCAGTACTTC,CASSSGPHEQYF
TRBJ2-2,TRBV9,.,.,TGTGCCAGCAGCGTAGATGACTCGTTCCACGCCGGGGAGCTGTTTTTT,CASSVDDSFHAGELFF
TRBJ2-7,TRBV4-2,TRBD2,.,TGTGCCAGCAGCCAAGACACTAAAAAACCGACTAGCGGGATAGCCTACGAGCAGTACTTC,CASSQDTKKPTSGIAYEQYF
TRBJ2-2,TRBV7-6,.,.,TGTGCCAGCAGCTTATTCTTTAGGGGAGGGAACACCGGGGAGCTGTTTTTT,CASSLFFRGGNTGELFF
TRBJ2-7,TRBV28,.,.,TGTGCCAGCAGTTTGGGTGGGCCAAGGGTTGCCTACGAGCAGTACTTC,CASSLGGPRVAYEQYF
TRBJ2-7,TRBV7-2,.,.,TGTGCCAGCAGCTTGGACTTTACCTACGAGCAGTACTTC,CASSLDFTYEQYF
TRBJ1-4,TRBV5-5,TRBD1,.,TGTGCCAGCAGCCAGGGGGGAGCGGAAAAACTGTTTTTT,CASSQGGAEKLFF
TRBJ1-2,TRBV18,.,.,TGTGCCAGCTCACCCACACAGGGCCAGGACTATGGCTACACCTTC,CASSPTQGQDYGYTF
TRBJ1-6,TRBV7-9,.,.,TGTGCCAGCAGCGACGGCGGGTATTCACCCCTCCACTTT,CASSDGGYSPLHF
TRBJ2-1,TRBV2,TRBD2,.,TGTGCCAGCAGTGGATCCGGGGGGGCTTACAATGAGCAGTTCTTC,CASSGSGGAYNEQFF
TRBJ2-1,TRBV14,.,.,TGTGCCAGCAGCCCCCCTTGGGGGGTCGATGAGCAGTTCTTC,CASSPPWGVDEQFF
TRBJ1-3,TRBV2,TRBD1,.,TGTGCCAGCTTCACAGGGGGCTCTGGAAACACCATATATTTT,CASFTGGSGNTIYF
TRBJ2-1,TRBV13,.,.,TGTGCCAGCAGCTTATGGGCGACGAGCTCCTACAATGAGCAGTTCTTC,CASSLWATSSYNEQFF
TRBJ2-2,TRBV24-1,.,.,TGTGCCACCAGTGATTCTAGGGTGGGCCCCGGGGAGCTGTTTTTT,CATSDSRVGPGELFF
TRBJ1-2,TRBV12-5,TRBD1,.,TGTGCTAGTGTTAGGCCGGGACAGGGGAAAGGAGTTAACTATGGCTACACCTTC,CASVRPGQGKGVNYGYTF
TRBJ1-6,TRBV18,TRBD1,.,TGTGCCAGCTCACTACAGGGGGATTCACCCCTCCACTTT,CASSLQGDSPLHF
TRBJ2-1,TRBV29-1,.,.,TGCAGCGTAGGGACGGTAAGCTCCTACAATGAGCAGTTCTTC,CSVGTVSSYNEQFF
TRBJ1-6,TRBV5-4,.,.,TGTGCCAGCAGCCTTGGAAGTAGCCGGGGGCAAGGTTCACCCCTCCACTTT,CASSLGSSRGQGSPLHF
TRBJ2-6,TRBV5-1,TRBD1,once,TGCGCCAGCAGCGCCTCCGGGACAGGGTCCGGGGCCAACGTCCTGACTTTC,CASSASGTGSGANVLTF
TRBJ2-1,TRBV11-2,.,.,TGTGCCAGCAGCTTAGATCTCGACGGCTACAATGAGCAGTTCTTC,CASSLDLDGYNEQFF
TRBJ2-7,TRBV7-9,.,few,TGTGCCAGCAGCTTAGTTTATGTGGACGAGCAGTACTTC,CASSLVYVDEQYF
TRBJ2-1,TRBV19,.,.,TGTGCCACCACGCCAGGTTACGGGAGCGACAATGAGCAGTTCTTC,CATTPGYGSDNEQFF
TRBJ1-3,TRBV6-6,.,.,TGTGCCAGCATCGACGGAAACACCATATATTTT,CASIDGNTIYF
TRBJ2-7,TRBV29-1,TRBD1,.,TGCAGCGTTGAAGTTCCCGGACAGGCTTCCTACGAGCAGTACTTC,CSVEVPGQASYEQYF
TRBJ2-1,TRBV30,TRBD2,.,TGTGCCTGGAACGATGAGGGAGGGAGGAATGAGCAGTTCTTC,CAWNDEGGRNEQFF
TRBJ2-4,TRBV2,.,.,TGTGCCAGCATCGGGGAGACCAAAAACATTCAGTACTTC,CASIGETKNIQYF
TRBJ1-1,TRBV19,TRBD1,.,TGTGCCGCGACAGGGGGGGTAAAAGGGCAATGCGCTGAAGCTTTCTTT,CAATGGVKGQCAEAFF
TRBJ1-2,TRBV5-1,TRBD1,.,TGCGCCAGCAGCCCTACCACTACAGGGGGCAGAGGCTACACCTTC,CASSPTTTGGRGYTF